One sample yielded the 12 T cell receptor beta chains listed below, sequenced in a study of beta chain features in type 1 diabetes. Expressed TCRB transcripts were sequenced, since all the RNA that had been isolated was reverse transcribed. Only in-frame clones appear in the TCRdb table, and some are missing; sequencing was by immunoSEQ multiplex PCR. The top ten clones hold over 5.5% of a sample with hundreds of thousands of clones, 14% of them seen once. What was sequenced was central memory CD4+ T cells from blood. The receptors stem from a man aged 30 to 45 in good health.

This clone has only a few counts. The V call is TRBV4-3, the J call TRBJ1-4; D is perhaps TRBD1 (6 bases). Germline-derived CDR1 and CDR2 are LGHNA and YSLEER. Trimming left V 3 bases short and J 5 bases short, with 13 bases between. The CDR3 is 15 amino acids. The CDR3 nucleotides read TGCGCCAGCAGCCAGGTGACAGGACTCAATGAAAAACTGTTTTTT. Protein sequence: CASSQVTGLNEKLFF.

This clone was recorded a few times. The chain uses TRBV5-5 and TRBJ2-7, with D unclear. Trimming cost V 4 bases and J 5 bases, with 13 bases left between them. Germline-derived CDR1 and CDR2 are SGHKS and YYEKEE (reference sequence). The CDR3 loop spans 13 amino acids. CDR3 sequence reads: CASSGPTGDEQYF. CDR3 DNA: TGTGCCAGCAGCGGTCCGACTGGCGACGAGCAGTACTTC.

This chain links TRBV7-2 with TRBJ1-2; 11 bases fit TRBD1. This CDR3 comprises 15 residues. Germline V gives CDR1 SGHTA, CDR2 FQGNSA. V was pared by 5 bases and J by 5 bases, with 7 bases of the junction left unmatched. The CDR3 DNA follows: TGTGCCAGCAGCGTACCCGGACAGGGGGCTTATGGCTACACCTTC. Translated: CASSVPGQGAYGYTF.

The chain recombines TRBV4-1 with TRBJ2-5; D unresolved. V gave up 1 base and J gave up 7 bases, with 28 bases separating them. The germline V gene has CDR1 MGHRA and CDR2 YSYEKL. The CDR3 loop spans 19 amino acids. CDR3 in DNA: TGCGCCAGCAGCCAAGGACTGTCTACGACCCAACCAACAATTGGGACCCAGTACTTC. Protein sequence: CASSQGLSTTQPTIGTQYF.

V is TRBV15 and J is TRBJ1-5; D may be TRBD1 (5 bases). This CDR3 has 14 amino acids. V was clipped by 6 bases and J by 7 bases, with 16 bases between them. Looked up from germline, CDR1 is LNHNV and CDR2 is YYDKDF (reference sequence). This CDR3 is CATSVGQSGQPQHF. The CDR3 DNA follows: TGTGCCACCAGTGTGGGCCAGTCAGGGCAGCCCCAGCATTTT.

This clone has just a few counts. The CDR3 sequence is CASSQDLGVYGYTF. The CDR3 bases are TGTGCCAGCAGCCAAGATTTAGGGGTCTATGGCTACACCTTC. This sequence joins TRBV14 and TRBJ1-2; tentatively, D is TRBD1 (5 bases). V dropped 0 bases and J dropped 4 bases, with 9 bases sitting between them. This CDR3 is 14 amino acids long. Germline V CDR1 and CDR2: SGHDN, FVKESK. Supplemented by reference TRBV14 and TRBJ1-2, the full variable domain reads EAGVTQFPSHSVIEKGQTVTLRCDPISGHDNLYWYRRVMGKEIKFLLHFVKESKQDESGMPNNRFLAERTGGTYSTLKVQPAELEDSGVYFCASSQDLGVYGYTFGSGTRLTVV.

About this clone: With a much larger clone just one base away, this may be a read error. This chain uses TRBV11-2 with TRBJ1-5, with D uncertain. V shed 4 bases and J shed 4 bases, with 8 bases lying between them. Germline values: CDR1 SGHAT, CDR2 FQNNGV. CDR3 length: 13 amino acids. CDR3 protein: CASSSDGNQPQHF. The CDR3 DNA sequence: TGTGCCAGCAGCTCGGACGGGAATCAGCCCCAGCATTTT.

This clone was observed a few times. This rearrangement joins TRBV4-3 to TRBJ2-7; 7 positions agree with TRBD1. J was trimmed by 4 bases and V by 2 bases; bases with no gene match: 14. This CDR3 contains 17 residues. Germline assignment: CDR1 LGHNA and CDR2 YSLEER. CDR3 region: CASSQPFRDSQQYEQYF. Here the CDR3 DNA reads TGCGCCAGCAGCCAACCCTTCCGGGACAGCCAACAATACGAGCAGTACTTC.

The gene calls are TRBV2 and TRBJ1-2, with 7 bases lining up with TRBD1. The V gene end was trimmed by 8 bases and the J gene end by 4 bases; junction bases not matched to a gene: 4. In germline, CDR1 is SNHLY, CDR2 FYNNEI. The CDR3 sequence is 12 residues long. CDR3 region: CASSGGGYGYTF. For the CDR3, the DNA is TGTGCCAGCTCAGGGGGTGGCTATGGCTACACCTTC.

V gene TRBV15 combines with J gene TRBJ2-3; no definite D call. CDR3 length equals 13 residues. Germline-derived CDR1 and CDR2 are LNHNV and YYDKDF (reference sequence). The V and J ends lost 8 bases and 5 bases respectively, with 14 bases between them. Here the CDR3 reads CATAFGHGDTQYF. Written as DNA, the CDR3 is TGTGCCACCGCTTTTGGGCATGGAGATACGCAGTATTTT.

The CDR3 bases are TGTGCCAGCTCACCCAGGACAGGGGGGGACAATGAGCAGTTCTTC. This codes for CASSPRTGGDNEQFF. The V call is TRBV18, the J call TRBJ2-1; TRBD1 matches at 10 bases. Germline V gives CDR1 KGHSH, CDR2 LQKENI. This CDR3 has 15 amino acids. V shed 3 bases, J shed 5 bases, and the junction held 4 bases outside the gene matches.

The gene calls are TRBV4-1 and TRBJ1-4; D uncertain. From germline, CDR1 is MGHRA and CDR2 YSYEKL. Between the trimmed V and J ends, which lost 0 bases and 4 bases, there was a span of 12 bases. The CDR3 consists of 16 residues. CDR3 nucleotide sequence: TGCGCCAGCAGCCAAGATAGGGCAACTTATAATGAAAAACTGTTTTTT. Translated, it gives CASSQDRATYNEKLFF.